One and the same sample provided the 12 T cell receptor beta chains below, sequenced in a study of Ad26.COV2.S vaccination and SARS-CoV-2 variants. Clones were read by immunoSEQ multiplex PCR, and TCRdb kept only the in-frame ones, dropping some. Here the sample spans over 90,000 clones, roughly 80% being singletons. The input for sequencing was peripheral blood, taken after recovery from COVID-19. The source is a human donor who had recovered from COVID-19.

The V and J genes are TRBV5-1 and TRBJ2-7, with TRBD1 as a possible D gene (6 bases). The germline gives CDR1 SGHRS, CDR2 YFSETQ. The CDR3 consists of 13 residues. The V gene lost 2 bases and the J gene lost 2 bases, with 8 bases spanning the gap. The CDR3 DNA reads as TGCGCCAGCAGCTTCGAGGGGGCCTACGAGCAGTACTTC. Amino acid sequence: CASSFEGAYEQYF.

The chain couples TRBV5-1 to TRBJ1-1, with D maybe TRBD1 (5 bases). The germline V gene has CDR1 SGHRS and CDR2 YFSETQ. The CDR3 is 14 residues long. V was clipped by 1 base and J by 1 base, with 8 bases between them. DNA for the CDR3: TGCGCCAGCAGCTTGCCCGGGGCGAACACTGAAGCTTTCTTT. This encodes CASSLPGANTEAFF.

The J gene is TRBJ1-5, the V gene TRBV6-5; D call uncertain. Trimming stripped 6 bases from V and 3 bases from J, with 12 bases between. The CDR3 runs 14 residues. CDR1 and CDR2 from the germline V gene are MNHEY and SVGAGI. The CDR3 DNA reads TGTGCCAGCAGGAAGACGGCTTACAATCAGCCCCAGCATTTT. Translated: CASRKTAYNQPQHF.

The chain links TRBV6-6 to TRBJ2-5; D is unclear. This CDR3 is 12 amino acids long. From germline, CDR1 is MNHNY and CDR2 SVGAGI (reference sequence). V lost 8 bases and J 7 bases, leaving 14 bases between the germline ends. CDR3 amino acids: CASGLGSMTQYF. CDR3 bases: TGTGCCAGCGGGCTTGGTAGTATGACCCAGTACTTC.

The chain has TRBV3-1 (or the pseudogene TRBV3-2) and TRBJ1-5; D perhaps matches TRBD1 (5 bases). The CDR3 consists of 15 residues. Germline V gene sequence: CDR1 LGHDT, CDR2 YNNKEL (reference sequence). Trimming took 1 base from V and 0 from J, leaving 7 bases between them. DNA of the CDR3: TGTGCCAGCAGCCAAGGCGGGGCTAGCAATCAGCCCCAGCATTTT. This codes for CASSQGGASNQPQHF.

The genes are TRBV28 and TRBJ1-2; D is ambiguous. V dropped 4 bases and J dropped 8 bases, with 11 bases sitting between them. The CDR3 is made up of 12 amino acids. Germline V CDR1 and CDR2: MDHEN, SYDVKM. The CDR3 DNA follows: TGTGCCAGCAGTTCTAGATATCGGGGCTACACCTTC. It encodes CASSSRYRGYTF.

This clone occurred once. CDR3 sequence: CASSFRGNTEAFF. In DNA, the CDR3 is TGTGCCAGCAGCTTTCGCGGAAACACTGAAGCTTTCTTT. The V and J genes are TRBV13 and TRBJ1-1; no definite D call. The CDR3 is 13 residues long. Germline values: CDR1 PRHDT, CDR2 FYEKMQ (reference sequence). Trimming took off 3 bases at V and 2 bases at J, with 7 bases between the two ends.

Only a few counts were recorded for this clone. The chain carries TRBV3-1 (or the pseudogene TRBV3-2) and TRBJ1-1; no reliable D call. CDR3 length: 17 amino acids. V was pared by 8 bases and J by 1 base, with 23 bases between. Germline-derived CDR1 and CDR2 are LGHDT and YNNKEL (reference sequence). The CDR3 is CASRISPGWGQNTEAFF. DNA of the CDR3: TGTGCCAGCCGGATAAGTCCCGGGTGGGGTCAGAACACTGAAGCTTTCTTT.

The chain couples TRBV15 to TRBJ2-6; D gene uncertain. The CDR3 sequence is 17 residues long. Trimming stripped 1 base from V and 0 bases from J, with 10 bases between. Germline assignment: CDR1 LNHNV and CDR2 YYDKDF (reference sequence). The CDR3 spells CATSRGGSLSGANVLTF. CDR3 bases: TGTGCCACCAGCAGAGGAGGCAGCCTCTCTGGGGCCAACGTCCTGACTTTC.

The chain has TRBV11-2 and TRBJ2-1, with 13 bases aligning to TRBD2. CDR1 and CDR2 (germline): SGHAT, FQNNGV. Losses at the gene ends were 3 bases for V and 9 bases for J; bases not matched to a gene: 5. CDR3 length: 15 amino acids. CDR3 in amino acids: CASSFTSGGASEQFF. For the CDR3, the DNA is TGTGCCAGCAGCTTCACTAGCGGGGGGGCCTCTGAGCAGTTCTTC.

This chain joins TRBV28 and TRBJ1-1; no clear D gene. The CDR3 is 15 amino acids. Trimming pared 2 bases from V and 11 bases from J, leaving 21 bases between. Germline lookup yields CDR1 MDHEN and CDR2 SYDVKM. The CDR3 region has the DNA TGTGCCAGCAGTTTAGTCCTCCCCCTGTTCAGTATGGCTTTCTTT. It encodes CASSLVLPLFSMAFF.

This chain links TRBV3-1 (or the pseudogene TRBV3-2) with TRBJ1-4; TRBD1 might be the D (5 bases). The V gene's germline CDR1 is LGHDT and CDR2 YNNKEL (reference sequence). Trimming shortened V by 4 bases and J by 7 bases, and 16 bases separated the two germline ends. The CDR3 runs to 15 residues. The CDR3 DNA sequence: TGTGCCAGCAGCCCGTGGGACGGACGAACTGAAAAACTGTTTTTT. Residues: CASSPWDGRTEKLFF.